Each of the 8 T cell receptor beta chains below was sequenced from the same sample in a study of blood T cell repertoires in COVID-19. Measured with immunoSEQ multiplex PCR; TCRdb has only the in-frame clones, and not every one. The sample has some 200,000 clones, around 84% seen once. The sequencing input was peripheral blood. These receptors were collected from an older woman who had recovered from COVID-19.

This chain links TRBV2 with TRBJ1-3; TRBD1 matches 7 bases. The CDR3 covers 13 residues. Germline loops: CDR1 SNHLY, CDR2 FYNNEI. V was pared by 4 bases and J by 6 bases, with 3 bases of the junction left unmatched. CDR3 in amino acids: CASSGQGPNTIYF. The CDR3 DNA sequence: TGTGCCAGCAGTGGACAGGGCCCAAACACCATATATTTT.

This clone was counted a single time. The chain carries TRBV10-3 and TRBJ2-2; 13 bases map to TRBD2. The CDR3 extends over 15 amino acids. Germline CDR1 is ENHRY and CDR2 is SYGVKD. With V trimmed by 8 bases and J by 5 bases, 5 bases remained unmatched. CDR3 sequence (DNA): TGTGCCATCGGGACTAGCGGGGTGTTAACCGGGGAGCTGTTTTTT. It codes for CAIGTSGVLTGELFF.

In DNA, the CDR3 is TGTGCCAGCAGCCGGGGGAGAGGAAGGAACACTGAAGCTTTCTTT. Its translation is CASSRGRGRNTEAFF. J is TRBJ1-1 and V is TRBV5-4; a weak D match, TRBD1 (5 bases). There are 15 residues in the CDR3. V was clipped by 4 bases and J by 1 base, with 14 bases between them. Germline lookup yields CDR1 SGHNT and CDR2 YYREEE (reference sequence). Based on the CDR3 plus reference TRBV5-4 and TRBJ1-1, the full variable domain is ETGVTQSPTHLIKTRGQQVTLRCSSQSGHNTVSWYQQALGQGPQFIFQYYREEENGRGNFPPRFSGLQFPNYSSELNVNALELDDSALYLCASSRGRGRNTEAFFGQGTRLTVV.

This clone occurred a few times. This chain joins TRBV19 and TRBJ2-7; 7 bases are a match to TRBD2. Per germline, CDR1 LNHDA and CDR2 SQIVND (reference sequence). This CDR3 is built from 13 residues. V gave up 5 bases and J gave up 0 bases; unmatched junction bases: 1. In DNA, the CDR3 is TGTGCCAGTAGTCCGGGGGGCTCCTACGAGCAGTACTTC. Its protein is CASSPGGSYEQYF.

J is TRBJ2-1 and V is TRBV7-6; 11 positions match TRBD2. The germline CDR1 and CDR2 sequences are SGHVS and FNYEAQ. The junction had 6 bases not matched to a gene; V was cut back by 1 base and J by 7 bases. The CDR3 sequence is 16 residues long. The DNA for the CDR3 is TGTGCCAGCAGCTTAGTCGCTAGCGGGGGGAAAAATGAGCAGTTCTTC. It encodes CASSLVASGGKNEQFF.

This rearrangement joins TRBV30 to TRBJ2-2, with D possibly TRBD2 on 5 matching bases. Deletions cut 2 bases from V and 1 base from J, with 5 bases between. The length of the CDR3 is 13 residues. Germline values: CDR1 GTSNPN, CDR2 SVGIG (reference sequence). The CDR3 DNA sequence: TGTGCCTGGAGTCGGGGGAACACCGGGGAGCTGTTTTTT. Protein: CAWSRGNTGELFF. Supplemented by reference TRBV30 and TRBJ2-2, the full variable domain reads SQTIHQWPATLVQPVGSPLSLECTVEGTSNPNLYWYRQAAGRGLQLLFYSVGIGQISSEVPQNLSASRPQDRQFILSSKKLLLSDSGFYLCAWSRGNTGELFFGEGSRLTVL.

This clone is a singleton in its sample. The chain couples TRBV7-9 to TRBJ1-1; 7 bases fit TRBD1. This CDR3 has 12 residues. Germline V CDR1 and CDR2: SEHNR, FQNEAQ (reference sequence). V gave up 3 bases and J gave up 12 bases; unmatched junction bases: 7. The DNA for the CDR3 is TGTGCCAGCAGCTTTGAGACAGGGAATCCTTTCTTT. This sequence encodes CASSFETGNPFF.

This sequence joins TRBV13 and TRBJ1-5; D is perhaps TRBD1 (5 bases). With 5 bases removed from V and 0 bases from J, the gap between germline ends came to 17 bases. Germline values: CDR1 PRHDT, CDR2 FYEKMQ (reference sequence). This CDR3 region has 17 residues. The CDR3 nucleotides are TGTGCCAGCAGCACTGTGGGGGGACCTTATAGCAATCAGCCCCAGCATTTT. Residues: CASSTVGGPYSNQPQHF.